A single sample gave rise to the 25 T cell receptor beta chains below, sequenced in a study of T cell responses to AZD1222 COVID-19 vaccine. Sequenced by immunoSEQ multiplex PCR; TCRdb stores in-frame clones only, minus some. The profile shows 130,000 to 150,000 clones, around nine tenths of them singletons. This specimen consisted of peripheral blood, obtained on day 0 of AZD1222 vaccination. Source of these receptors: an adult in good health.

Here the CDR3 DNA reads TGTGCCATCAGTGGCGGACAGGGATCGCGTGAGCAGTTCTTC. Amino acids: CAISGGQGSREQFF. This rearrangement joins TRBV10-3 to TRBJ2-1, with 8 bases matching TRBD1. V lost 4 bases to trimming and J lost 9 bases; unmatched junction nucleotides: 8. Germline lookup yields CDR1 ENHRY and CDR2 SYGVKD. The CDR3 covers 14 residues.

This sequence joins TRBV28 and TRBJ2-2, with 8 bases fitting TRBD2. With 2 bases clipped from V and 5 bases from J, the junction kept 7 bases outside the gene matches. CDR3 size: 16 residues. Germline CDR1 reads MDHEN; CDR2 reads SYDVKM. Here the CDR3 reads CASSLPLAGLTGELFF. CDR3 in DNA: TGTGCCAGCAGTTTACCCCTAGCGGGTTTAACCGGGGAGCTGTTTTTT.

V gene TRBV7-2 combines with J gene TRBJ2-7, with 10 bases identical to TRBD2. CDR1 is SGHTA and CDR2 is FQGNSA in the germline V gene. V shed 6 bases and J 4 bases; nucleotides not matched to a gene: 9. The CDR3 is 15 amino acids. The CDR3 protein is CASRSTSGNTYEQYF. The CDR3 DNA sequence: TGTGCCAGCAGGTCCACTAGCGGGAATACGTACGAGCAGTACTTC.

This chain links TRBV6-5 with TRBJ2-3; D is unclear. Trimming pared 3 bases from V and 2 bases from J, leaving 12 bases between. This CDR3 is 15 amino acids long. Germline V gene sequence: CDR1 MNHEY, CDR2 SVGAGI. CDR3 protein: CASSYLTAPTDTQYF. CDR3 sequence (DNA): TGTGCCAGCAGTTATTTAACGGCGCCCACAGATACGCAGTATTTT.

The rearrangement joins TRBV7-9 to TRBJ2-3; no firm D call. CDR1 SEHNR and CDR2 FQNEAQ come from the germline V gene (reference sequence). With 8 bases removed from V and 2 bases from J, the gap between germline ends came to 11 bases. The CDR3 consists of 13 residues. CDR3 DNA: TGTGCCAGCCGACCGTCTAACACAGATACGCAGTATTTT. Amino acid sequence: CASRPSNTDTQYF.

The chain has TRBV27 and TRBJ1-2; D remains unclear. The CDR3 loop spans 13 amino acids. Germline V gives CDR1 MNHEY, CDR2 SMNVEV (reference sequence). V lost 2 bases and J lost 8, with 12 bases in between. CDR3 in amino acids: CASSLDRVGGYTF. The CDR3, as DNA: TGTGCCAGCAGTTTAGATCGGGTTGGAGGCTACACCTTC.

This chain links TRBV6-5 with TRBJ1-4; D is unclear. CDR3 length equals 13 residues. Germline lookup yields CDR1 MNHEY and CDR2 SVGAGI. V was trimmed by 6 bases and J by 8 bases, leaving 13 bases between them. The CDR3 nucleotides are TGTGCCAGCAGCACCGCGGGTTGGGAAAAACTGTTTTTT. Translating it yields CASSTAGWEKLFF.

Only a few counts were recorded for this clone. This chain uses TRBV28 with TRBJ1-5, with D possibly matching TRBD1 (6 bases). This CDR3 has 16 residues. Trimming took 3 bases from V and 3 from J, leaving 15 bases between them. CDR1 MDHEN and CDR2 SYDVKM come from the germline V gene. CDR3 sequence (DNA): TGTGCCAGCAGTTTCAAAATCGGACAGCCCAATCAGCCCCAGCATTTT. Translated, it gives CASSFKIGQPNQPQHF.

The chain's CDR3 is CASSLDSGPGQPQHF. The CDR3 nucleotides read TGCGCCAGCAGCTTGGACAGCGGGCCCGGTCAGCCCCAGCATTTT. The rearrangement links TRBV5-1 to TRBJ1-5; D is undetermined. The CDR3 has 15 amino acids. Trimming shortened V by 0 bases and J by 6 bases, and 13 bases separated the two germline ends. The germline V gene has CDR1 SGHRS and CDR2 YFSETQ.

The chain carries TRBV29-1 and TRBJ2-1; D assignment may be TRBD1 or TRBD2 (6 bases each). Germline lookup yields CDR1 SQVTM and CDR2 ANQGSEA. The CDR3 runs 14 residues. With 4 bases removed from V and 7 bases from J, the gap between germline ends came to 17 bases. This chain's CDR3 is CSVVGAGRWNEQFF. The CDR3 DNA sequence: TGCAGCGTTGTGGGGGCGGGGCGATGGAATGAGCAGTTCTTC.

The genes are TRBV19 and TRBJ1-1; the D gene is possibly TRBD1 (5 bases). The CDR3 sequence is 13 residues long. From germline, CDR1 is LNHDA and CDR2 SQIVND (reference sequence). The germline V and J ends were trimmed by 3 bases and 4 bases, with 9 bases remaining between them. The CDR3 reads CASSIDGGTEAFF. Here the CDR3 DNA reads TGTGCCAGTAGTATTGACGGGGGCACTGAAGCTTTCTTT.

The chain has TRBV5-1 and TRBJ2-3, with TRBD2 identical over 7 bases. This CDR3 is 15 amino acids long. V shed 1 base, J shed 0 bases, and the junction held 2 bases outside the gene matches. Germline values: CDR1 SGHRS, CDR2 YFSETQ. For the CDR3, the DNA is TGCGCCAGCAGCTTGAGACTAGCTAGCACAGATACGCAGTATTTT. Translating it yields CASSLRLASTDTQYF.

The chain uses TRBV20-1 and TRBJ1-6, with D uncertain. V was trimmed by 2 bases and J by 15 bases, leaving 2 bases between them. The CDR3 loop spans 8 amino acids. Germline values: CDR1 DFQATT, CDR2 SNEGSKA (reference sequence). For the CDR3, the DNA is TGCAGTGCTAGACACCTCCACTTT. The encoded protein is CSARHLHF.

This clone came up a few times. The rearrangement joins TRBV4-1 to TRBJ2-7, with 8 bases lining up with TRBD1. The CDR3 totals 14 residues. The V gene's germline CDR1 is MGHRA and CDR2 YSYEKL. Trimming took 4 bases from V and 6 from J; bases not matched to a gene: 8. The DNA for the CDR3 is TGCGCCAGCAGCCCGACAGGGGCGGGTTTCGAGCAGTACTTC. Amino acid sequence: CASSPTGAGFEQYF.

V gene TRBV5-4 combines with J gene TRBJ2-2; no clear D. Trimming left V 4 bases short and J 0 bases short, with 10 bases between. Looked up from germline, CDR1 is SGHNT and CDR2 is YYREEE (reference sequence). This CDR3 is built from 15 residues. CDR3 in amino acids: CASSLSRTNTGELFF. As DNA, the CDR3 is TGTGCCAGCAGCCTGTCGAGGACGAACACCGGGGAGCTGTTTTTT.

The gene calls are TRBV3-1 (or the pseudogene TRBV3-2) and TRBJ1-1; D is perhaps TRBD1 (5 bases). Germline V gives CDR1 LGHDT, CDR2 YNNKEL (reference sequence). The CDR3 runs 13 residues. The ends were cut back, 5 bases at V and 1 base at J, with 8 bases in the middle. CDR3 protein: CASSRTGNTEAFF. The CDR3 DNA sequence: TGTGCCAGCAGCAGAACAGGGAACACTGAAGCTTTCTTT.

The chain employs TRBV18 and TRBJ1-3, with D unclear. This CDR3 is 17 amino acids long. CDR1 is KGHSH, CDR2 LQKENI, per germline. The germline V and J ends were trimmed by 2 bases and 0 bases, with 14 bases remaining between them. The CDR3, as DNA: TGTGCCAGCTCACCAGGCCTCGGACGTAACTCTGGAAACACCATATATTTT. Translating it yields CASSPGLGRNSGNTIYF.

The CDR3 region has the DNA TGTGCCAGCAGTTTAAAATGGCGGACTAGCGGTATAGAGACCCAGTACTTC. Protein product: CASSLKWRTSGIETQYF. This rearrangement joins TRBV27 to TRBJ2-5, with 10 bases fitting TRBD2. V lost 2 bases to trimming and J lost 4 bases; unmatched junction nucleotides: 10. Germline CDR1 is MNHEY and CDR2 is SMNVEV (reference sequence). There are 17 residues in the CDR3.

The chain has TRBV7-9 and TRBJ2-1; D is ambiguous. This CDR3 is 14 amino acids long. CDR1 is SEHNR, CDR2 FQNEAQ, per germline (reference sequence). V dropped 4 bases and J dropped 0 bases, with 7 bases sitting between them. In DNA, the CDR3 is TGTGCCAGCAGCTCCCTGAACTCCTACAATGAGCAGTTCTTC. Translation: CASSSLNSYNEQFF.

The V call is TRBV29-1, the J call TRBJ2-3, with D perhaps given as TRBD1 or TRBD2 (5 bases each). The V gene lost 3 bases and the J gene lost 10 bases, with 8 bases spanning the gap. The CDR3 is 10 residues long. Per germline, CDR1 SQVTM and CDR2 ANQGSEA. The CDR3 reads CSVDVGAQYF. In DNA, the CDR3 is TGCAGCGTTGATGTGGGGGCGCAGTATTTT.

The J gene is TRBJ2-2, the V gene TRBV7-2, with D unclear. Germline CDR1 reads SGHTA; CDR2 reads FQGNSA. Between the trimmed V and J ends, which lost 0 bases and 3 bases, there was a span of 2 bases. This CDR3 contains 13 residues. The CDR3 spells CASSLAHTGELFF. The DNA for the CDR3 is TGTGCCAGCAGCTTAGCGCACACCGGGGAGCTGTTTTTT.

The CDR3 sequence: CASRPQGSYGYTF. Written as DNA, the CDR3 is TGTGCCAGCAGACCTCAGGGATCCTATGGCTACACCTTC. The chain recombines TRBV9 with TRBJ1-2; possibly TRBD1 for D (5 bases). Germline V gene sequence: CDR1 SGDLS, CDR2 YYNGEE. The germline V and J ends were trimmed by 5 bases and 4 bases, with 12 bases remaining between them. CDR3 length equals 13 residues.

The gene calls are TRBV7-3 and TRBJ2-2; no clear D gene. Between the trimmed V and J ends, which lost 4 bases and 7 bases, there was a span of 7 bases. Germline V gene sequence: CDR1 SGHTA, CDR2 FQGTGA. The CDR3 spans 12 residues. CDR3 in amino acids: CASSSHGGELFF. DNA for the CDR3: TGTGCCAGCAGCTCCCATGGCGGGGAGCTGTTTTTT.

This clone appeared once. This chain uses TRBV2 with TRBJ2-2, with 8 bases matching TRBD1. Germline V CDR1 and CDR2: SNHLY, FYNNEI. This CDR3 is built from 13 residues. The J segment lost 1 base and the V segment lost 11 bases, leaving 3 bases of the junction unmatched. The CDR3 nucleotides read TGTGCCGGGGGGACAGGGAACACCGGGGAGCTGTTTTTT. It yields the protein CAGGTGNTGELFF.

The chain combines TRBV28 with TRBJ2-3; D might be TRBD1 or TRBD2, each matching 5 bases. Germline CDR1 and CDR2: MDHEN and SYDVKM. CDR3 size: 13 residues. Trimming cost V 7 bases and J 3 bases, with 11 bases left between them. In nucleotides, the CDR3 is TGTGCCAGCACGCAGGGAGCGACAGATACGCAGTATTTT. Translating gives CASTQGATDTQYF.